The clone carrying this T cell receptor beta chain has a single count. The data belong to a study of blood T cell repertoires in COVID-19. About the study: Italy, Spain and the United States were the sources of the convalescent and acute COVID-19 samples. PBMCs, B-cell-depleted T cells, or T cells were the source of the cDNA or gDNA that made up the material.

The CDR3 loop spans 13 amino acids. From germline, CDR1 is MNHEY and CDR2 SMNVEV (reference sequence). With 4 bases removed from V and 5 bases from J, the gap between germline ends came to 8 bases. Per the authors' pipeline: Amplification of reference gene primers provided the estimated nucleated cell counts. TCRdb's table, derived via immunoSEQ multiplex PCR, lists solely in-frame clones and lacks some. V, J and clone size derive from that table, while D and trimming were established from the DNA sequence. The sample lists 250,000 to 350,000 clones; around 89% were seen once. Sequencing was performed on peripheral blood. J is TRBJ2-2 and V is TRBV27; the D is unclear. This sequence was found in a woman aged 55-70 years with acute or convalescent COVID-19. This CDR3 reads CASSSPGTGELFF. Here the CDR3 DNA reads TGTGCCAGCAGTTCTCCGGGTACCGGGGAGCTGTTTTTT.